Following are 28 T cell receptor beta chains from one sample sequenced in a study of blood T cells in healthy people across ages. The use of a sample-barcoded 5' primer and a J-beta primer mix characterized a second PCR of about 6 to 11 cycles. TCRdb processed the 5' RACE reads anew with MiXCR; each CDR3 protein has one entry. The data show about 620,000 distinct CDR3 sequences, about 51% seen once. The sequenced material came from blood. Receptors originate from a woman over 75 in good health.

The chain links TRBV11-1 to TRBJ2-1; no definite D call. The CDR3 covers 13 residues. The germline V gene encodes CDR1 SGHAT and CDR2 FQDESV (reference sequence). V was shortened by 8 bases and J by 2 bases, with 10 bases between the two germline ends. CDR3 in amino acids: CASGLLPYNEQFF. Here the CDR3 DNA reads TGTGCCAGCGGCCTGCTTCCCTACAATGAGCAGTTCTTC.

This clonotype appeared a few times. The chain has TRBV28 and TRBJ2-7; 7 bases map to TRBD2. There are 15 residues in the CDR3. Trimming at V came to 4 bases and at J to 3 bases, leaving 9 bases not matched to a gene. Looked up from germline, CDR1 is MDHEN and CDR2 is SYDVKM. The CDR3 is CASSWVASGVYEQYF. Here the CDR3 DNA reads TGTGCCAGCAGTTGGGTCGCTAGCGGAGTCTACGAGCAGTACTTC.

V usage is TRBV11-2 and J usage is TRBJ2-3; D ambiguous. The CDR3 contains 14 residues. V was clipped by 5 bases and J by 6 bases, with 15 bases between them. Germline CDR1 SGHAT, CDR2 FQNNGV. CDR3 sequence reads: CASSLDHLGDTQYF. The DNA for the CDR3 is TGTGCCAGCAGCCTCGACCACCTGGGGGATACGCAGTATTTT.

In this sample, this clonotype turned up many times. The chain employs TRBV6-4 and TRBJ2-2, with D tentatively TRBD1 (6 bases). There are 14 residues in the CDR3. CDR1 is MRHNA, CDR2 SNTAGT, per germline. Trimming cost V 3 bases and J 5 bases, with 10 bases left between them. The CDR3 sequence: CASSERGRTGELFF. DNA of the CDR3: TGTGCCAGCAGTGAAAGGGGGAGAACCGGGGAGCTGTTTTTT.

V is TRBV5-1 and J is TRBJ2-7; D may match TRBD1 or TRBD2 (5 bases each). CDR3 length: 17 amino acids. The V end was cut by 0 bases, the J end by 5 bases, with 21 bases between. The V gene's germline CDR1 is SGHRS and CDR2 YFSETQ. The CDR3 spells CASSLVRGGQVVDEQYF. For the CDR3, the DNA is TGCGCCAGCAGCTTGGTACGGGGCGGTCAGGTCGTCGACGAGCAGTACTTC.

The chain combines TRBV27 with TRBJ2-4, with D perhaps matching TRBD1 or TRBD2 (5 bases each). Trimming stripped 7 bases from V and 0 bases from J, with 13 bases between. Germline CDR1 and CDR2: MNHEY and SMNVEV (reference sequence). This CDR3 is built from 15 residues. CDR3 amino acids: CASTRDGGAKNIQYF. CDR3 nucleotide sequence: TGTGCCAGCACTAGGGATGGGGGAGCCAAAAACATTCAGTACTTC.

This clonotype has ten or more counts. J is TRBJ2-7 and V is TRBV29-1; TRBD1 agrees at 7 bases. The V segment lost 7 bases and the J segment 5 bases; nucleotides outside the gene matches: 5. Germline loops: CDR1 SQVTM, CDR2 ANQGSEA. This CDR3 is built from 11 residues. The CDR3 sequence is CSATGVDEQYF. For the CDR3, the DNA is TGCAGCGCTACAGGGGTTGACGAGCAGTACTTC.

Regarding this clonotype: The junction departs from germline at one end; a sequencing error may be responsible. The V and J genes are TRBV3-1 and TRBJ2-2, with D unclear. CDR1 LGHDT and CDR2 YNNKEL come from the germline V gene (reference sequence). CDR3 size: 13 residues. The CDR3 bases are TGTGCCGGCAGCCAAGGAAAGCCCGGGGAGCTGTTTTTT. The encoded protein is CAGSQGKPGELFF.

The gene calls are TRBV27 and TRBJ2-1, with a tentative D call TRBD1 (6 bases). TRBJ2-7 matches the DNA end more closely, so the J call is doubtful. Germline V gene data show CDR1 as MNHEY and CDR2 as SMNVEV (reference sequence). The CDR3 length is 13 residues. Written as DNA, the CDR3 is TGTGCCAGCAGATCGACAGGTTACAATGAGCAGTACTTC. Translating gives CASRSTGYNEQYF.

The table lists this clonotype with a few counts. This chain links TRBV29-1 with TRBJ2-7; tentatively, D is TRBD2 (7 bases). Germline V gives CDR1 SQVTM, CDR2 ANQGSEA. The CDR3 covers 12 residues. V was clipped by 3 bases and J by 7 bases, with 13 bases between them. CDR3 bases: TGCAGCGTTGATAGGGGGGGCAATGAGCAGTACTTC. It translates to CSVDRGGNEQYF.

For this clonotype: This may be a read error: a much more frequent sequence differs by one nucleotide. The chain carries TRBV20-1 and TRBJ2-5, with TRBD2 identical over 9 bases. The CDR3 runs to 16 residues. Germline CDR1 is DFQATT and CDR2 is SNEGSKA (reference sequence). V lost 1 base, J lost 6 bases, and 12 bases stayed unmatched. The CDR3 spells CSARVLSSGRKQTQYF. DNA for the CDR3: TGCAGTGCTAGAGTCCTTTCCAGCGGGAGGAAGCAGACCCAGTACTTC.

The chain has TRBV7-9 and TRBJ1-3, with 7 nucleotides matching TRBD1. This CDR3 comprises 13 residues. CDR1 and CDR2 (germline): SEHNR, FQNEAQ (reference sequence). J was trimmed by 3 bases and V by 4 bases; bases with no gene match: 0. CDR3 protein: CASSYRGGNTIYF. The CDR3 DNA reads TGTGCCAGCAGCTACAGGGGTGGAAACACCATATATTTT.

This clonotype was observed at least ten times. The chain uses TRBV7-2 and TRBJ2-7, with 14 positions matching TRBD2. The CDR3 totals 17 residues. The germline V gene encodes CDR1 SGHTA and CDR2 FQGNSA. Trimming at V came to 1 base and at J to 5 bases, leaving 7 bases not matched to a gene. CDR3 DNA sequence: TGTGCCAGCAGCTTAGAGGGACTAGCGGGAGTCCCCCACGAGCAGTACTTC. Its translation: CASSLEGLAGVPHEQYF. Based on the CDR3 plus reference TRBV7-2 and TRBJ2-7, the full variable domain is GAGVSQSPSNKVTEKGKDVELRCDPISGHTALYWYRQSLGQGLEFLIYFQGNSAPDKSGLPSDRFSAERTGGSVSTLTIQRTQQEDSAVYLCASSLEGLAGVPHEQYFGPGTRLTVT.

The chain uses TRBV10-3 and TRBJ2-1; 12 bases are shared with TRBD2. This CDR3 contains 15 residues. The germline V gene encodes CDR1 ENHRY and CDR2 SYGVKD. Losses at the gene ends were 11 bases for V and 6 bases for J; bases not matched to a gene: 11. The CDR3 DNA sequence: TGTGCCTCCAGACCCTCTAGCGGGGGGGCCAATGAGCAGTTCTTC. As protein: CASRPSSGGANEQFF.

This sequence joins TRBV4-2 and TRBJ2-7; a possible D gene is TRBD1 (5 bases). The CDR3 has 14 amino acids. Germline CDR1 and CDR2: LGHNA and YNFKEQ. Trimming pared 0 bases from V and 1 base from J, leaving 7 bases between. CDR3 loop: CASSQERTSYEQYF. The CDR3, as DNA: TGTGCCAGCAGCCAAGAAAGGACATCCTACGAGCAGTACTTC.

This clonotype has a count of ten or more. This chain uses TRBV6-1 with TRBJ1-2; tentatively, D is TRBD1 (5 bases). Germline assignment: CDR1 MNHNS and CDR2 SASEGT. V dropped 3 bases and J dropped 6 bases, with 14 bases sitting between them. The CDR3 sequence is 14 residues long. The CDR3: CASSDLAGSDGYTF. The CDR3 coding sequence is TGTGCCAGCAGTGACCTTGCAGGGAGCGATGGCTACACCTTC.

The chain carries TRBV7-2 and TRBJ2-1; D uncertain. The V end lost 6 bases, the J end lost 0 bases, and 15 bases lay between the germline ends. The CDR3 sequence is 16 residues long. Per germline, CDR1 SGHTA and CDR2 FQGNSA. DNA of the CDR3: TGTGCCAGCAGGTTGCTGTGGACGGACTCCTACAATGAGCAGTTCTTC. It yields the protein CASRLLWTDSYNEQFF.

The chain couples TRBV28 to TRBJ1-1; possibly TRBD1 for D (6 bases). The CDR3 has 16 residues. Germline values: CDR1 MDHEN, CDR2 SYDVKM. With 6 bases removed from V and 1 base from J, the gap between germline ends came to 18 bases. The CDR3: CASRPTGIIPNTEAFF. The CDR3 coding sequence is TGTGCCAGCAGACCTACAGGGATAATTCCGAACACTGAAGCTTTCTTT.

The table lists this clonotype with a few counts. The rearrangement links TRBV10-3 to TRBJ2-4, with TRBD2 matching over 10 bases. The last part of the DNA fits TRBJ2-7 better; the J call may be wrong. Germline CDR1 is ENHRY and CDR2 is SYGVKD. There are 14 residues in the CDR3. CDR3 nucleotides: TGTGCCATCAGTGAGGGGGGGACTAGCGACGAGCAGTACTTC. This sequence encodes CAISEGGTSDEQYF.

The chain uses TRBV9 and TRBJ2-7; maybe TRBD1 (7 bases). CDR3 length equals 17 residues. V was shortened by 1 base and J by 4 bases, with 21 bases between the two germline ends. Germline CDR1 reads SGDLS; CDR2 reads YYNGEE. The CDR3 region is CASSVSGGSGPPYEQYF. The CDR3 DNA sequence: TGTGCCAGCAGCGTATCAGGGGGGAGCGGGCCCCCATACGAGCAGTACTTC. Based on the CDR3 plus reference TRBV9 and TRBJ2-7, the full variable domain is DSGVTQTPKHLITATGQRVTLRCSPRSGDLSVYWYQQSLDQGLQFLIQYYNGEERAKGNILERFSAQQFPDLHSELNLSSLELGDSALYFCASSVSGGSGPPYEQYFGPGTRLTVT.

The V and J genes are TRBV10-3 and TRBJ1-5; no firm D call. V was shortened by 4 bases and J by 9 bases, with 10 bases between the two germline ends. CDR1 is ENHRY and CDR2 is SYGVKD in the germline V gene. The CDR3 spans 12 residues. The CDR3 nucleotides are TGTGCCATCAGTGCGTTGATGGGGCCCCAGCATTTT. It specifies CAISALMGPQHF.

The V call is TRBV29-1, the J call TRBJ2-3; no clear D. CDR1 and CDR2 (germline): SQVTM, ANQGSEA. This CDR3 spans 15 amino acids. V lost 5 bases, J lost 2 bases, and 17 bases lay in between. CDR3 coding DNA: TGCAGCGTTTCCCCTCCGCCGGCGATCACAGATACGCAGTATTTT. The encoded protein is CSVSPPPAITDTQYF.

Worth noting for this clonotype: A much larger clone differs by one base, so this may be a read error. This chain connects TRBV7-7 to TRBJ2-4; D not resolved. This CDR3 has 13 residues. Germline V gene sequence: CDR1 SSHAT, CDR2 FNYEAQ (reference sequence). The CDR3 loop reads CASSPGAYYEQNF. The CDR3 DNA reads as TGTGCCAGCAGCCCTGGAGCCTACTACGAGCAGAACTTC.

Details on this clonotype: This may be a read error, as it is one base from a much larger clone. V and J are TRBV20-1 and TRBJ2-1; 9 bases align to TRBD2. The CDR3 totals 15 residues. Germline V CDR1 and CDR2: DFQATT, SNEGSKA (reference sequence). The CDR3 protein is CSTRVAGVTYNEQFF. The CDR3 DNA follows: TGCAGTACTAGGGTAGCGGGAGTCACCTACAATGAGCAGTTCTTC.

The chain is built from TRBV2 and TRBJ2-3, with no clear D. This CDR3 contains 13 residues. Germline V gene lookup returns CDR1 SNHLY and CDR2 FYNNEI. Deletions cut 7 bases from V and 5 bases from J, with 13 bases between. CDR3 residues: CASNQFKEDTQYF. Here the CDR3 DNA reads TGTGCCAGCAATCAGTTTAAGGAAGATACGCAGTATTTT.

The chain links TRBV14 to TRBJ2-4; D ambiguous. CDR1 SGHDN and CDR2 FVKESK come from the germline V gene. CDR3 length: 13 amino acids. V shed 4 bases and J shed 7 bases, with 11 bases lying between them. In DNA, the CDR3 is TGTGCCAGCAGCCGGGGTTCCGGTAACATTCAGTACTTC. It is translated as CASSRGSGNIQYF.

CDR3 sequence (DNA): TGTGCCAGCAGAGGACAGGCCTTGGTTGGGGCCAACGTCCTGACTTTC. Its protein product is CASRGQALVGANVLTF. The genes are TRBV6-5 and TRBJ2-6, with 7 bases identical to TRBD1. In germline, CDR1 is MNHEY, CDR2 SVGAGI. The length of the CDR3 is 16 residues. Trimming cost V 6 bases and J 3 bases; bases outside gene matches: 8.

Turning to this clonotype: A read error may be the cause here, since a much bigger clone is one base away. V is TRBV3-1 and J is TRBJ2-5, with TRBD2 matching 9 bases. The CDR3 is 19 amino acids. Unmatched junction bases numbered 12, after V lost 0 bases and J lost 1 base. Germline CDR1 and CDR2: LGHDT and YNNKEL (reference sequence). The DNA of the CDR3 is TGTGCCAGCAGCCAAGATCCTCGGTCTAGCGGGGTCATCCAAGAGACCCAGTACTTC. It translates to CASSQDPRSSGVIQETQYF.